This is a list of T cell receptor beta chains from one sample in a study of shared clonotypes between healthy human individuals. Here immunoSEQ multiplex PCR was the method, and the copy in TCRdb shows in-frame clones only, minus some. The sample includes around 2.3 million clones, approximately 96% of them seen just once. The sequenced sample consisted of naive CD4+ T cells sorted from blood. The receptors were gathered from a man between 18 and 29 years old in good health. Both conserved end residues are part of each CDR3. A D gene is named only where the DNA matches it firmly. Size tells how often a clone was seen (once, few, many) or the class of an expanded clone, and some rows leave it out.

d_call: NA
clone_size: NA
j_call: TRBJ1-1
v_call: TRBV7-2
cdr3_aa: CASSLAGYTEAFF
cdr3_nt: TGTGCCAGCAGCTTAGCAGGGTACACTGAAGCTTTCTTT

d_call: NA
clone_size: NA
j_call: TRBJ1-3
v_call: TRBV6-1
cdr3_aa: CASSDRGRISGNTIYF
cdr3_nt: TGTGCCAGCAGTGACCGAGGGCGGATCTCTGGAAACACCATATATTTT

d_call: NA
clone_size: NA
j_call: TRBJ2-1
v_call: TRBV11-2
cdr3_aa: CASSEDRLNEQFF
cdr3_nt: TGTGCCAGCAGCGAAGACAGACTCAATGAGCAGTTCTTC

d_call: TRBD2
clone_size: NA
j_call: TRBJ2-1
v_call: TRBV6-1
cdr3_aa: CASSRSGNSYNEQFF
cdr3_nt: TGTGCCAGCAGTCGTAGCGGGAACTCCTACAATGAGCAGTTCTTC

d_call: NA
clone_size: NA
j_call: TRBJ1-1
v_call: TRBV5-1
cdr3_aa: CASSLLAENTEAFF
cdr3_nt: TGCGCCAGCAGCTTGTTAGCAGAGAACACTGAAGCTTTCTTT

d_call: TRBD2
clone_size: once
j_call: TRBJ2-3
v_call: TRBV7-3
cdr3_aa: CASSSGGASGAQYF
cdr3_nt: TGTGCCAGCAGCTCCGGGGGAGCTAGCGGCGCGCAGTATTTT

d_call: NA
clone_size: NA
j_call: TRBJ1-4
v_call: TRBV5-1
cdr3_aa: CASSWGGGTATNEKLFF
cdr3_nt: TGCGCCAGCAGCTGGGGAGGGGGAACCGCAACTAATGAAAAACTGTTTTTT

d_call: TRBD1
clone_size: few
j_call: TRBJ1-2
v_call: TRBV10-3
cdr3_aa: CAISGTGASYGYTF
cdr3_nt: TGTGCCATCAGTGGTACAGGGGCAAGTTATGGCTACACCTTC

d_call: NA
clone_size: NA
j_call: TRBJ1-6
v_call: TRBV5-1
cdr3_aa: CASSLDGQSPLHF
cdr3_nt: TGCGCCAGCAGCTTGGACGGACAGTCACCCCTCCACTTT

d_call: NA
clone_size: NA
j_call: TRBJ2-7
v_call: TRBV7-2
cdr3_aa: CASSWGGGVSYEQYF
cdr3_nt: TGTGCCAGCAGCTGGGGAGGTGGAGTTTCCTACGAGCAGTACTTC

d_call: TRBD1
clone_size: NA
j_call: TRBJ1-6
v_call: TRBV18
cdr3_aa: CASSPGQVNSPLHF
cdr3_nt: TGTGCCAGCTCACCCGGACAGGTGAATTCACCCCTCCACTTT

d_call: NA
clone_size: NA
j_call: TRBJ2-1
v_call: TRBV18
cdr3_aa: CASSLDRGNNEQFF
cdr3_nt: TGTGCCAGCTCGCTTGACCGGGGCAACAATGAGCAGTTCTTC

d_call: NA
clone_size: NA
j_call: TRBJ2-7
v_call: TRBV25-1
cdr3_aa: CASSEVGGSSYEQYF
cdr3_nt: TGTGCCAGCAGTGAAGTTGGGGGGAGCTCCTACGAGCAGTACTTC

d_call: NA
clone_size: once
j_call: TRBJ2-7
v_call: TRBV7-8
cdr3_aa: CASSKGLSYEQYF
cdr3_nt: TGTGCCAGCAGCAAGGGGCTCTCCTACGAGCAGTACTTC

d_call: NA
clone_size: NA
j_call: TRBJ1-1
v_call: TRBV7-3
cdr3_aa: CASSSLPGGVTEAFF
cdr3_nt: TGTGCCAGCAGCTCCTTACCTGGGGGTGTCACTGAAGCTTTCTTT

d_call: NA
clone_size: NA
j_call: TRBJ2-1
v_call: TRBV5-4
cdr3_aa: CASGGWAEQFF
cdr3_nt: TGTGCCAGCGGGGGATGGGCTGAGCAGTTCTTC

d_call: NA
clone_size: NA
j_call: TRBJ2-7
v_call: TRBV6-1
cdr3_aa: CASSERRGGAYEQYF
cdr3_nt: TGTGCCAGCAGTGAAAGGAGAGGGGGGGCCTACGAGCAGTACTTC

d_call: NA
clone_size: NA
j_call: TRBJ2-3
v_call: TRBV14
cdr3_aa: CASSQEGSRADTQYF
cdr3_nt: TGTGCCAGCAGCCAAGAAGGTTCCAGGGCCGATACGCAGTATTTT

d_call: NA
clone_size: NA
j_call: TRBJ2-5
v_call: TRBV9
cdr3_aa: CASSVLGGDQETQYF
cdr3_nt: TGTGCCAGCAGCGTACTAGGGGGGGACCAAGAGACCCAGTACTTC

d_call: TRBD2
clone_size: NA
j_call: TRBJ2-5
v_call: TRBV7-7
cdr3_aa: CASSLVASGSQETQYF
cdr3_nt: TGTGCTAGCAGCTTAGTGGCTAGCGGGAGCCAAGAGACCCAGTACTTC

d_call: TRBD1
clone_size: NA
j_call: TRBJ1-1
v_call: TRBV7-9
cdr3_aa: CASSPGTGAMVWITEAFF
cdr3_nt: TGTGCCAGCAGCCCCGGGACAGGGGCGATGGTTTGGATCACTGAAGCTTTCTTT

d_call: TRBD1
clone_size: once
j_call: TRBJ2-2
v_call: TRBV2
cdr3_aa: CASAGGHTGELFF
cdr3_nt: TGTGCCAGTGCAGGGGGCCACACCGGGGAGCTGTTTTTT

d_call: TRBD1
clone_size: NA
j_call: TRBJ2-2
v_call: TRBV6-4
cdr3_aa: CASSDSDRSTGELFF
cdr3_nt: TGTGCCAGCAGTGACTCGGACAGGTCCACCGGGGAGCTGTTTTTT

d_call: NA
clone_size: NA
j_call: TRBJ1-5
v_call: TRBV5-1
cdr3_aa: CASSLEGSSNQPQHF
cdr3_nt: TGCGCCAGCAGCTTGGAGGGCAGTAGCAATCAGCCCCAGCATTTT

d_call: NA
clone_size: NA
j_call: TRBJ2-7
v_call: TRBV6-1
cdr3_aa: CASTSGGPRREQYF
cdr3_nt: TGTGCCAGCACCTCGGGTGGACCTCGCCGCGAGCAGTACTTC

d_call: NA
clone_size: NA
j_call: TRBJ1-5
v_call: TRBV4-1
cdr3_aa: CASSQDATVNQPQHF
cdr3_nt: TGCGCCAGCAGCCAAGATGCTACAGTCAATCAGCCCCAGCATTTT

d_call: NA
clone_size: NA
j_call: TRBJ1-6
v_call: TRBV10-3
cdr3_aa: CAISERNSATSYNSPLHF
cdr3_nt: TGTGCCATCAGTGAGCGTAACAGTGCGACCTCCTATAATTCACCCCTCCACTTT

d_call: NA
clone_size: NA
j_call: TRBJ1-4
v_call: TRBV9
cdr3_aa: CASSVGGSNEKLFF
cdr3_nt: TGTGCCAGCAGCGTAGGGGGCTCAAATGAAAAACTGTTTTTT

d_call: NA
clone_size: NA
j_call: TRBJ2-7
v_call: TRBV2
cdr3_aa: CASSEEFSYEQYF
cdr3_nt: TGTGCCAGCAGTGAGGAGTTCTCCTACGAGCAGTACTTC

d_call: TRBD1
clone_size: few
j_call: TRBJ1-5
v_call: TRBV7-9
cdr3_aa: CASSLTGGADQPQHF
cdr3_nt: TGTGCCAGCAGCTTAACAGGGGGCGCGGATCAGCCCCAGCATTTT

d_call: NA
clone_size: NA
j_call: TRBJ2-1
v_call: TRBV7-9
cdr3_aa: CASSQRLENEQFF
cdr3_nt: TGTGCCAGCAGCCAAAGACTAGAAAATGAGCAGTTCTTC